Presented here are 30 T cell receptor beta chains from one specimen sequenced in a study of blood T cells in healthy people across ages. Primed by a sample-barcoded 5' primer and a J-beta primer mix, a second PCR proceeded for 7 to 11 cycles. MiXCR, applied by TCRdb to the 5' RACE reads, yields one record per CDR3 protein. The sample records 700,000 or so distinct CDR3 sequences, over 20% being singletons. The sample comprised blood. Every receptor here comes from a man aged 65-85 years in good health.

The chain combines TRBV20-1 with TRBJ2-3; D remains unclear. The CDR3 consists of 14 residues. With 3 bases removed from V and 0 bases from J, the gap between germline ends came to 10 bases. Germline CDR1 DFQATT, CDR2 SNEGSKA (reference sequence). The CDR3 region is CSARPQASTDTQYF. The DNA of the CDR3 is TGCAGTGCTAGGCCCCAGGCTAGCACAGATACGCAGTATTTT.

This clonotype was detected only a few times. The DNA for the CDR3 is TGTGCCAGCAATGTCGGATACGAGCAGTACTTC. This gives the protein CASNVGYEQYF. The chain uses TRBV12-3 or TRBV12-4 and TRBJ2-7, with no clear D. V lost 7 bases, J lost 4 bases, and 8 bases lay in between. This CDR3 region has 11 residues.

There are a few counts of this clonotype. This chain uses TRBV29-1 with TRBJ2-5; 8 bases match TRBD1. Trimming at V came to 3 bases and at J to 7 bases, leaving 7 bases not matched to a gene. Germline V CDR1 and CDR2: SQVTM, ANQGSEA. The CDR3 has 13 amino acids. DNA of the CDR3: TGCAGCGTTGATTCACAGGGGGACGTGACCCAGTACTTC. The encoded protein is CSVDSQGDVTQYF.

This clonotype was picked up a small number of times. The V gene is TRBV6-6, the J gene TRBJ1-2; 9 nucleotides align to TRBD1. The trim removed 5 bases at V and 4 bases at J, leaving 8 bases unmatched. Germline CDR1 is MNHNY and CDR2 is SVGAGI (reference sequence). There are 15 residues in the CDR3. CDR3 loop: CASSLRDRDFYGYTF. CDR3 in DNA: TGTGCCAGCAGTCTCCGGGACAGGGACTTCTATGGCTACACCTTC.

This clonotype was seen more than once but under ten times. V gene TRBV20-1 combines with J gene TRBJ1-2; D is ambiguous. The CDR3 covers 14 residues. CDR1 is DFQATT and CDR2 is SNEGSKA in the germline V gene (reference sequence). The V and J ends lost 7 bases and 8 bases respectively, with 23 bases between them. CDR3 loop: CSVIVGPSKGGYTF. The DNA of the CDR3 is TGCAGTGTAATAGTAGGGCCAAGCAAGGGCGGCTACACCTTC.

The V call is TRBV20-1, the J call TRBJ2-1; D ambiguous. This CDR3 is 11 amino acids long. The V gene's germline CDR1 is DFQATT and CDR2 SNEGSKA (reference sequence). V dropped 0 bases and J dropped 10 bases, with 7 bases sitting between them. The CDR3 protein is CSARDLGEQFF. The DNA for the CDR3 is TGCAGTGCTAGAGATTTGGGCGAGCAGTTCTTC.

This clonotype came up a few times. This chain joins TRBV7-3 and TRBJ2-3, with TRBD1 matching over 10 bases. Trimming cost V 0 bases and J 4 bases; bases outside gene matches: 4. CDR1 SGHTA and CDR2 FQGTGA come from the germline V gene. The CDR3 loop spans 16 amino acids. The CDR3 region has the DNA TGTGCCAGCAGCTTAACGCCCGGGACAGGGGCAGATACGCAGTATTTT. It encodes CASSLTPGTGADTQYF.

Only one count was recorded for this clonotype. The chain joins TRBV19 to TRBJ2-2, with 7 bases that match TRBD1. Trimming took 5 bases from V and 6 from J; bases not matched to a gene: 6. This CDR3 spans 14 amino acids. Germline V gene sequence: CDR1 LNHDA, CDR2 SQIVND (reference sequence). CDR3 in DNA: TGTGCCAGTAGTTACAGGGGAGTCTCCGGGGAGCTGTTTTTT. It is translated as CASSYRGVSGELFF.

The chain combines TRBV5-1 with TRBJ2-2; 7 nucleotides line up with TRBD2. Germline V gene lookup returns CDR1 SGHRS and CDR2 YFSETQ. V dropped 2 bases and J dropped 0; count of bases not matched to a gene: 1. The CDR3 has 15 amino acids. CDR3 loop: CASSFRGANTGELFF. The CDR3 nucleotides are TGCGCCAGCAGCTTTCGGGGGGCGAACACCGGGGAGCTGTTTTTT.

In DNA form, the CDR3 reads TGCGCCAGCAGCTGGGGACAGGGGGCCTTGGAGACCCAGTACTTC. Its translation is CASSWGQGALETQYF. This rearrangement joins TRBV5-1 to TRBJ2-5, with 12 bases aligning to TRBD1. V shed 3 bases, J shed 5 bases, and the junction held 5 bases outside the gene matches. The germline V gene has CDR1 SGHRS and CDR2 YFSETQ. This CDR3 is built from 15 residues.

The chain employs TRBV12-3 or TRBV12-4 and TRBJ1-5, with D tentatively TRBD1 (5 bases). Trimming pared 5 bases from V and 3 bases from J, leaving 14 bases between. This CDR3 is built from 15 residues. This CDR3 reads CASSTTVNPNQPQHF. CDR3 in DNA: TGTGCCAGCAGTACGACAGTCAATCCCAATCAGCCCCAGCATTTT.

The chain recombines TRBV12-3 or TRBV12-4 with TRBJ2-3; D is ambiguous. This CDR3 comprises 13 residues. Trimming cost V 5 bases and J 15 bases, with 21 bases left between them. As DNA, the CDR3 is TGTGCCAGCAGTAGAGTGAGAGCAGACACGGAATATTTT. As protein: CASSRVRADTEYF.

This clonotype was seen only a few times. V and J are TRBV10-3 and TRBJ1-2; possible D gene TRBD1, 6 bases. The V end was cut by 6 bases, the J end by 1 base, with 9 bases between. Per germline, CDR1 ENHRY and CDR2 SYGVKD. This CDR3 spans 13 amino acids. The CDR3 coding sequence is TGTGCCATCAGCCCGGACAGTAACTATGGCTACACCTTC. It is translated as CAISPDSNYGYTF.

The chain employs TRBV6-2 or TRBV6-3 and TRBJ2-3, with D uncertain. V lost 0 bases and J lost 4, with 11 bases in between. The germline CDR1 and CDR2 sequences are MNHEY and SVGEGT. The CDR3 length is 15 residues. The CDR3, as DNA: TGTGCCAGCAGTTACTCGATGCTAGACCCAGATACGCAGTATTTT. Its translation: CASSYSMLDPDTQYF.

The chain couples TRBV13 to TRBJ2-3; 7 bases are a match to TRBD2. The length of the CDR3 is 15 residues. Trimming cost V 3 bases and J 1 base; bases outside gene matches: 4. The germline V gene has CDR1 PRHDT and CDR2 FYEKMQ (reference sequence). The CDR3 region is CASSFSLAGTDTQYF. The CDR3 DNA reads as TGTGCCAGCAGCTTCTCCCTAGCGGGCACAGATACGCAGTATTTT.

The sample holds a few counts of this clonotype. The rearrangement joins TRBV7-2 to TRBJ1-1; TRBD1 is a possible D gene (5 bases). Between the trimmed V and J ends, which lost 5 bases and 1 base, there was a span of 11 bases. The germline gives CDR1 SGHTA, CDR2 FQGNSA. The CDR3 is made up of 14 amino acids. Written as DNA, the CDR3 is TGTGCCAGCAGCCAGGGAGCGGAGAACACTGAAGCTTTCTTT. It is translated as CASSQGAENTEAFF.

This clonotype was counted between two and nine times. The V gene is TRBV5-5, the J gene TRBJ2-5; TRBD2 is a possible D gene (6 bases). CDR1 is SGHKS and CDR2 is YYEKEE in the germline V gene (reference sequence). CDR3 length: 14 amino acids. V was cut by 4 bases and J by 5 bases, with 15 bases left in between. CDR3 sequence reads: CASSAGTGAETQYF. The CDR3 region has the DNA TGTGCCAGCAGCGCCGGGACGGGAGCGGAGACCCAGTACTTC.

This chain joins TRBV28 and TRBJ1-5, with D possibly matching TRBD1 (6 bases). The CDR3 is 12 residues long. Germline lookup yields CDR1 MDHEN and CDR2 SYDVKM. The germline V and J ends were trimmed by 10 bases and 4 bases, with 11 bases remaining between them. The CDR3 nucleotides are TGTGCCACCCGGACAGTAAATCAGCCCCAGCATTTT. This codes for CATRTVNQPQHF.

This sequence joins TRBV6-6 and TRBJ2-1; TRBD2 matches 7 bases. Per the germline V gene, CDR1 is MNHNY and CDR2 is SVGAGI (reference sequence). After removal of 4 bases from V and 15 bases from J, the junction contained 15 bases not matched to a gene. The CDR3 loop spans 14 amino acids. CDR3 sequence: CASSSLAVGGRRFF. CDR3 sequence (DNA): TGTGCCAGCAGTTCGCTAGCGGTGGGGGGAAGGCGGTTCTTC.

J is TRBJ1-1 and V is TRBV2, with D possibly being TRBD1 (6 bases). The CDR3 has 15 amino acids. CDR1 and CDR2 from the germline V gene are SNHLY and FYNNEI. Trimming stripped 7 bases from V and 7 bases from J, with 22 bases between. As DNA, the CDR3 is TGTGCCAGCACTGGAGAACCTACAGGGTCGAGTGAAGCTTTCTTT. This gives the protein CASTGEPTGSSEAFF.

This rearrangement joins TRBV27 to TRBJ2-5; D not resolved. Germline CDR1 is MNHEY and CDR2 is SMNVEV (reference sequence). V shed 2 bases and J shed 3 bases, with 13 bases lying between them. The CDR3 contains 15 residues. DNA for the CDR3: TGTGCCAGCAGTTTAGGTTCCCTGGGTGAAGAGACCCAGTACTTC. This encodes CASSLGSLGEETQYF.

The chain recombines TRBV12-3 or TRBV12-4 with TRBJ2-1, with TRBD1 identical over 10 bases. The CDR3 loop spans 14 amino acids. The ends lost 5 bases at V and 6 bases at J; junction bases unmatched: 4. The CDR3 here is CASSSRTGGNEQFF. The CDR3 DNA is TGTGCCAGCAGTAGCCGGACAGGGGGCAATGAGCAGTTCTTC.

The CDR3 region has the DNA TGTGCCAGCAGGGGACAGGGGCCCGTCAATGAGCAGTTCTTC. Its translation is CASRGQGPVNEQFF. The chain uses TRBV6-1 and TRBJ2-1; 10 bases line up with TRBD1. The trim removed 6 bases at V and 6 bases at J, leaving 5 bases unmatched. Per the germline V gene, CDR1 is MNHNS and CDR2 is SASEGT. This CDR3 contains 14 residues.

A word on this clonotype: The junction departs from germline at one end; a sequencing error may be responsible. The chain carries TRBV12-3 or TRBV12-4 and TRBJ2-3; 7 bases match TRBD2. The CDR3 has 15 residues. The CDR3 region is CASSFSSGGTDAQYF. The CDR3 DNA is TGTGCCAGCAGTTTCTCTAGCGGCGGCACAGATGCGCAGTATTTT.

This clonotype was seen at least ten times. The CDR3 sequence: CASTSSGASYNEQFF. CDR3 nucleotides: TGTGCCAGCACCTCAAGCGGGGCCTCCTACAATGAGCAGTTCTTC. This chain connects TRBV6-2 or TRBV6-3 to TRBJ2-1; 7 positions match TRBD2. V gave up 7 bases and J gave up 0 bases; unmatched junction bases: 6. Germline V gene lookup returns CDR1 MNHEY and CDR2 SVGEGT. This CDR3 is 15 amino acids long.

This clonotype has just a few counts. V gene TRBV28 combines with J gene TRBJ2-6; no clear D gene. Trimming took 8 bases from V and 0 from J, leaving 8 bases between them. Germline V gene sequence: CDR1 MDHEN, CDR2 SYDVKM. CDR3 length: 14 amino acids. The CDR3 bases are TGTGCCAGCCTTGATCGCTCTGGGGCCAACGTCCTGACTTTC. Protein: CASLDRSGANVLTF.

This clonotype turned up a few times. CDR3 protein: CAWSRTRGDNEKLFF. DNA of the CDR3: TGTGCCTGGAGTAGGACCAGGGGCGATAATGAAAAACTGTTTTTT. J is TRBJ1-4 and V is TRBV30; maybe TRBD1 (6 bases). The CDR3 is made up of 15 amino acids. The V gene lost 2 bases and the J gene lost 4 bases, with 14 bases spanning the gap. Germline V gives CDR1 GTSNPN, CDR2 SVGIG (reference sequence).

Regarding this clonotype: Since no conserved phenylalanine or tryptophan closes the CDR3, a read error is the likely cause. CDR3 sequence: CATSAAGPLGYGYTS. The CDR3 DNA follows: TGTGCCACCAGTGCGGCAGGACCACTCGGCTATGGCTACACCTCC. The genes are TRBV24-1 and TRBJ1-2; no definite D call. Germline CDR1 is KGHDR and CDR2 is SFDVKD. V was pared by 5 bases and J by 4 bases, with 16 bases between. This CDR3 is 15 amino acids long.

With respect to this clonotype: The CDR3 end shows no conserved phenylalanine or tryptophan, and so a read error is likely. The V gene is TRBV11-2, the J gene TRBJ2-3, with D hard to call. This CDR3 is 14 amino acids long. Trimming removed 7 bases at V and 2 bases at J, with 13 bases between. The germline V gene encodes CDR1 SGHAT and CDR2 FQNNGV. This chain's CDR3 is CASTPGRHTDTQYC. CDR3 nucleotide sequence: TGTGCCAGCACCCCTGGGCGGCACACAGATACGCAGTATTGT.

The table lists this clonotype with a few counts. The J gene is TRBJ1-1, the V gene TRBV6-2 or TRBV6-3; the D is unclear. V shed 7 bases and J shed 3 bases, with 18 bases lying between them. The V gene's germline CDR1 is MNHEY and CDR2 SVGEGT. The CDR3 contains 15 residues. The CDR3 is CASTLRGQADTEAFF. The DNA for the CDR3 is TGTGCCAGCACCTTACGGGGTCAAGCGGACACTGAAGCTTTCTTT.